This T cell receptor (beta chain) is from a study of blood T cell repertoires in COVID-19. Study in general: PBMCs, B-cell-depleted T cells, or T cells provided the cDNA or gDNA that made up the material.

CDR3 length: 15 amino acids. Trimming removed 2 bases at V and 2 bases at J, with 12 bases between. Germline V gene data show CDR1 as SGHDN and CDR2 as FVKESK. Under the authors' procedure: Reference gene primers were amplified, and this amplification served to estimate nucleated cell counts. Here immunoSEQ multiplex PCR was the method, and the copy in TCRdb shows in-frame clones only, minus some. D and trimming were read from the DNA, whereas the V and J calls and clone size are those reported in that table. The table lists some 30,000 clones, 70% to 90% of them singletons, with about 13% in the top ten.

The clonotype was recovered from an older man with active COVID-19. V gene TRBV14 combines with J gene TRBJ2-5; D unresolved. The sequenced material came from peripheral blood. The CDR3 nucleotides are TGTGCCAGCAGCCAAAACCCGGTTTCTCAAGAGACCCAGTACTTC. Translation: CASSQNPVSQETQYF.